This TCR beta chain came from a study of cytotoxic CD8 clonotypes in ibrutinib-treated CLL. Germline loops: CDR1 LGHNA, CDR2 YSLEER. V lost 5 bases and J lost 10, with 14 bases in between. This CDR3 has 13 residues. Only in-frame clones appear in the TCRdb table, and some are missing; sequencing was by immunoSEQ multiplex PCR. This sample has roughly 150,000 clones, with 81% found just once. Sequenced here: PBMCs, sampled after 12 months of ibrutinib treatment. The V call is TRBV4-3, the J call TRBJ1-4, with D tentatively TRBD1 (5 bases). This TCR was recovered from a human donor with chronic lymphocytic leukemia. CDR3 loop: CASSKGTGGKLFF. CDR3 nucleotides: TGCGCCAGCAGCAAAGGGACTGGAGGAAAACTGTTTTTT.